The 25 T cell receptor beta chains reported below all come from one sample, sequenced in a study of T cell changes during pregnancy in multiple sclerosis. TCRdb's copy holds only in-frame clones and misses some; the assay was immunoSEQ multiplex PCR. The sample carries over 65,000 clones, 90% to 95% recorded once. The sequenced sample was peripheral blood, obtained in the third trimester of pregnancy. The receptors were sampled from a female donor with multiple sclerosis, enrolled in a pregnancy study.

The chain joins TRBV29-1 to TRBJ2-7, with D possibly matching TRBD1 (6 bases). The V and J ends lost 2 bases and 4 bases respectively, with 12 bases between them. The CDR3 is 13 residues long. From germline, CDR1 is SQVTM and CDR2 ANQGSEA. The CDR3 loop is CSVELGGVYEQYF. CDR3 coding DNA: TGCAGCGTTGAACTTGGGGGCGTATACGAGCAGTACTTC.

This chain connects TRBV7-2 to TRBJ1-2; D might be TRBD1 (5 bases). The CDR3 extends over 13 amino acids. The ends were cut back, 5 bases at V and 2 bases at J, with 9 bases in the middle. Germline CDR1 and CDR2: SGHTA and FQGNSA. CDR3 in DNA: TGTGCCAGCAGCCCGGACACGAACTATGGCTACACCTTC. Translation: CASSPDTNYGYTF.

The chain links TRBV2 to TRBJ2-3; 12 bases align to TRBD2. With 6 bases clipped from V and 5 bases from J, the junction kept 12 bases outside the gene matches. Germline V lookup: CDR1 SNHLY, CDR2 FYNNEI. CDR3 length equals 17 residues. CDR3 coding DNA: TGTGCCAGCAGACCCGAGGCTAGCGGGGGGGCGAAAGATACGCAGTATTTT. Translation gives CASRPEASGGAKDTQYF.

This chain links TRBV7-9 with TRBJ1-5; 8 nucleotides match TRBD1. After removal of 0 bases from V and 3 bases from J, the junction contained 4 bases not matched to a gene. From germline, CDR1 is SEHNR and CDR2 FQNEAQ (reference sequence). The CDR3 runs 16 residues. In DNA, the CDR3 is TGTGCCAGCAGCTTAGCGACAGGGGTTTTCAATCAGCCCCAGCATTTT. It specifies CASSLATGVFNQPQHF. Based on the CDR3 plus reference TRBV7-9 and TRBJ1-5, the full variable domain is DTGVSQNPRHKITKRGQNVTFRCDPISEHNRLYWYRQTLGQGPEFLTYFQNEAQLEKSRLLSDRFSAERPKGSFSTLEIQRTEQGDSAMYLCASSLATGVFNQPQHFGDGTRLSIL.

The rearrangement uses TRBV2 and TRBJ2-3; weak D call: TRBD1 (5 bases). This CDR3 is 14 amino acids long. Trimming took off 9 bases at V and 0 bases at J, with 13 bases between the two ends. CDR1 and CDR2 (germline): SNHLY, FYNNEI. The CDR3 DNA sequence: TGTGCCAGAAAGACAGAACAGAGCACAGATACGCAGTATTTT. The encoded protein is CARKTEQSTDTQYF. The full variable domain, its missing parts supplied by reference TRBV2 and TRBJ2-3, is EPEVTQTPSHQVTQMGQEVILRCVPISNHLYFYWYRQILGQKVEFLVSFYNNEISEKSEIFDDQFSVERPDGSNFTLKIRSTKLEDSAMYFCARKTEQSTDTQYFGPGTRLTVL.

The rearrangement links TRBV25-1 to TRBJ2-5, with D perhaps matching TRBD1 (6 bases). Germline lookup yields CDR1 MGHDK and CDR2 SYGVNS. V shed 3 bases and J shed 1 base, with 9 bases lying between them. The CDR3 extends over 14 amino acids. CDR3 sequence: CASSDYRAQETQYF. Written as DNA, the CDR3 is TGTGCCAGCAGTGATTACAGGGCCCAAGAGACCCAGTACTTC.

V and J are TRBV5-5 and TRBJ1-2; 9 bases fit TRBD1. Per germline, CDR1 SGHKS and CDR2 YYEKEE (reference sequence). The CDR3 sequence is 15 residues long. V trimming: 1 base; J trimming: 5 bases; junction bases outside the gene matches: 6. Here the CDR3 DNA reads TGTGCCAGCAGCTTGCGGGACAGGGAGGTATATGGCTACACCTTC. Translated: CASSLRDREVYGYTF.

This clone has only one observation. V usage is TRBV27 and J usage is TRBJ2-3, with TRBD2 as a possible D gene (6 bases). This CDR3 is built from 15 residues. Germline CDR1 is MNHEY and CDR2 is SMNVEV (reference sequence). Trimming pared 4 bases from V and 0 bases from J, leaving 11 bases between. This CDR3 reads CASSSLAASTDTQYF. The CDR3 region has the DNA TGTGCCAGCAGTTCTTTAGCGGCTAGCACAGATACGCAGTATTTT.

This clone was found once. In nucleotides, the CDR3 is TGTGCCAGCAGATCGATGGGAGGGGCTAACTATGGCTACACCTTC. As protein: CASRSMGGANYGYTF. The rearrangement joins TRBV5-6 to TRBJ1-2, with D possibly TRBD1 on 5 matching bases. The germline V gene encodes CDR1 SGHDT and CDR2 YYEEEE. The CDR3 extends over 15 amino acids. V was shortened by 5 bases and J by 0 bases, with 14 bases between the two germline ends.

The chain links TRBV7-3 to TRBJ1-2, with D possibly being TRBD1 (5 bases). Germline V gene data show CDR1 as SGHTA and CDR2 as FQGTGA. The CDR3 loop spans 12 amino acids. V was pared by 2 bases and J by 10 bases, with 11 bases between. CDR3 amino acids: CASSLSGSPYTF. The CDR3 DNA reads TGTGCCAGCAGCTTATCAGGGTCGCCCTACACCTTC.

The rearrangement uses TRBV5-6 and TRBJ1-3; TRBD1 matches at 7 bases. The CDR3 loop spans 15 amino acids. V shed 1 base, J shed 8 bases, and the junction held 9 bases outside the gene matches. The germline gives CDR1 SGHDT, CDR2 YYEEEE. The CDR3 DNA sequence: TGTGCCAGCAGCTTGAGACCGACAGGGACGGACACCATATATTTT. It yields the protein CASSLRPTGTDTIYF. The whole variable domain, filled in from reference TRBV5-6 and TRBJ1-3, reads DAGVTQSPTHLIKTRGQQVTLRCSPKSGHDTVSWYQQALGQGPQFIFQYYEEEERQRGNFPDRFSGHQFPNYSSELNVNALLLGDSALYLCASSLRPTGTDTIYFGEGSWLTVV.

The chain recombines TRBV5-5 with TRBJ2-7, with no clear D. Germline-derived CDR1 and CDR2 are SGHKS and YYEKEE (reference sequence). With 2 bases removed from V and 2 bases from J, the gap between germline ends came to 11 bases. CDR3 length: 14 residues. CDR3 amino acids: CASSFNQLTYEQYF. The CDR3 DNA reads TGTGCCAGCAGCTTCAACCAGTTAACCTACGAGCAGTACTTC.

This sequence joins TRBV7-2 and TRBJ2-5; 10 nucleotides align to TRBD2. Germline-derived CDR1 and CDR2 are SGHTA and FQGNSA. With V trimmed by 5 bases and J by 5 bases, 8 bases remained unmatched. This CDR3 region has 15 residues. CDR3 amino acids: CASSPKRGGGETQYF. The CDR3 bases are TGTGCCAGCAGCCCAAAGCGGGGGGGCGGGGAGACCCAGTACTTC.

The V call is TRBV9, the J call TRBJ2-5; TRBD2 matches 10 bases. The germline gives CDR1 SGDLS, CDR2 YYNGEE. V dropped 1 base and J dropped 0; count of bases not matched to a gene: 3. This CDR3 comprises 16 residues. This CDR3 reads CASSVSLAGDQETQYF. CDR3 nucleotides: TGTGCCAGCAGCGTATCCCTAGCGGGGGACCAAGAGACCCAGTACTTC.

This clone has a single count. The rearrangement joins TRBV9 to TRBJ2-5, with 8 nucleotides matching TRBD2. Trimming removed 0 bases from V and 5 bases from J; junction bases left unmatched: 12. Germline V gene sequence: CDR1 SGDLS, CDR2 YYNGEE. This CDR3 region has 17 residues. This chain's CDR3 is CASSVVAVAGGRETQYF. CDR3 coding DNA: TGTGCCAGCAGCGTAGTAGCAGTTGCGGGGGGTAGGGAGACCCAGTACTTC.

The chain employs TRBV2 and TRBJ1-6; D call uncertain. Per the germline V gene, CDR1 is SNHLY and CDR2 is FYNNEI. CDR3 length equals 14 residues. The ends were cut back, 3 bases at V and 10 bases at J, with 13 bases in the middle. The CDR3 here is CASSDWRAGSPLHF. CDR3 nucleotides: TGTGCCAGCAGTGATTGGAGGGCCGGCTCACCCCTCCACTTT.

CDR3 nucleotides: TGTGCCAGCACCTTAGGATTCCACGACGGGGGACATGGCTACACCTTC. It codes for CASTLGFHDGGHGYTF. The chain recombines TRBV2 with TRBJ1-2, with a weak D call TRBD1 (5 bases). V dropped 7 bases and J dropped 6 bases, with 24 bases sitting between them. The CDR3 runs to 16 residues. Germline V lookup: CDR1 SNHLY, CDR2 FYNNEI.

The chain employs TRBV7-6 and TRBJ2-3; the match to TRBD2 covers 8 bases. The germline V gene has CDR1 SGHVS and CDR2 FNYEAQ. J gave up 2 bases and V 1 base, and 5 bases lay outside the gene matches. The CDR3 contains 16 residues. The CDR3 bases are TGTGCCAGCAGCTTAGAGGGCGGGGGGTCCACAGATACGCAGTATTTT. This codes for CASSLEGGGSTDTQYF.

The chain links TRBV11-2 to TRBJ2-5; TRBD1 agrees at 8 bases. The CDR3 loop spans 14 amino acids. Germline lookup yields CDR1 SGHAT and CDR2 FQNNGV. V trimming: 1 base; J trimming: 5 bases; junction bases outside the gene matches: 3. The CDR3 loop is CASSLAPGGETQYF. DNA for the CDR3: TGTGCCAGCAGCTTAGCCCCAGGGGGCGAGACCCAGTACTTC.

The J gene is TRBJ2-2, the V gene TRBV10-3, with 9 bases matching TRBD1. Germline CDR1 ENHRY, CDR2 SYGVKD. V shed 11 bases and J 4 bases; nucleotides not matched to a gene: 5. This CDR3 contains 13 residues. In DNA, the CDR3 is TGTGCCTCCGGGACAGGGCGCACCGGGGAGCTGTTTTTT. Encoded protein: CASGTGRTGELFF.

The V and J genes are TRBV7-2 and TRBJ1-3, with D unclear. Germline V CDR1 and CDR2: SGHTA, FQGNSA. The CDR3 sequence is 14 residues long. Between the trimmed V and J ends, which lost 8 bases and 9 bases, there was a span of 20 bases. DNA of the CDR3: TGTGCCAGCCCGGGATTAAAAAGGTATTCCACCATATATTTT. Translated, it gives CASPGLKRYSTIYF.

The J gene is TRBJ1-5, the V gene TRBV19; D perhaps matches TRBD1 (5 bases). The CDR3 totals 14 residues. Trimming took 5 bases from V and 7 from J, leaving 15 bases between them. Germline assignment: CDR1 LNHDA and CDR2 SQIVND (reference sequence). The DNA for the CDR3 is TGTGCCAGTAGTCTCAGGGAGGGAGGACAGCCCCAGCATTTT. Residues: CASSLREGGQPQHF.

This chain uses TRBV30 with TRBJ2-5; D is possibly TRBD2 (5 bases). Trimming removed 2 bases at V and 5 bases at J, with 12 bases between. The germline gives CDR1 GTSNPN, CDR2 SVGIG (reference sequence). CDR3 length: 13 residues. The CDR3 is CAWSKRTGETQYF. CDR3 in DNA: TGTGCCTGGAGTAAGCGGACTGGGGAGACCCAGTACTTC.

The J gene is TRBJ1-2, the V gene TRBV30, with D unclear. Germline values: CDR1 GTSNPN, CDR2 SVGIG (reference sequence). This CDR3 comprises 12 residues. Trimming left V 2 bases short and J 1 base short, with 5 bases between. This chain's CDR3 is CAWSSGNYGYTF. As DNA, the CDR3 is TGTGCCTGGAGTAGCGGTAACTATGGCTACACCTTC.

This chain uses TRBV13 with TRBJ2-7; no firm D call. This CDR3 has 14 residues. Germline CDR1 is PRHDT and CDR2 is FYEKMQ (reference sequence). Trimming removed 10 bases at V and 6 bases at J, with 22 bases between. For the CDR3, the DNA is TGTGCCACCACGGAATGGGCCTCCACAACCGAGCAGTACTTC. Its protein is CATTEWASTTEQYF.